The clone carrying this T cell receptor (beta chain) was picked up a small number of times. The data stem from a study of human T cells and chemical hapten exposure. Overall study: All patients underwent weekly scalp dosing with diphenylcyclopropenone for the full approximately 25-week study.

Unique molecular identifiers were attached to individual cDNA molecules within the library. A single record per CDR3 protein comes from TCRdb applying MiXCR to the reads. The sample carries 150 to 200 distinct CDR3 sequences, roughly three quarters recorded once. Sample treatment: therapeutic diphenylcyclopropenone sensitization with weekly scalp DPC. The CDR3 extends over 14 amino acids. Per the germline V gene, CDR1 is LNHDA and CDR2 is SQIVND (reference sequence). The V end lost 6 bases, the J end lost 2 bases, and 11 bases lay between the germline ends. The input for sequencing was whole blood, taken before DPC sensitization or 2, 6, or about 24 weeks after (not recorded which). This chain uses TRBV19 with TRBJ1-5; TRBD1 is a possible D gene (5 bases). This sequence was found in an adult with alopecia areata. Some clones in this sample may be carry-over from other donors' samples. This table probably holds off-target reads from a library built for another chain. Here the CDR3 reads CASSVGAGNQPQHF. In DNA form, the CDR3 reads TGTGCCAGTAGCGTCGGGGCTGGCAATCAGCCCCAGCATTTT.